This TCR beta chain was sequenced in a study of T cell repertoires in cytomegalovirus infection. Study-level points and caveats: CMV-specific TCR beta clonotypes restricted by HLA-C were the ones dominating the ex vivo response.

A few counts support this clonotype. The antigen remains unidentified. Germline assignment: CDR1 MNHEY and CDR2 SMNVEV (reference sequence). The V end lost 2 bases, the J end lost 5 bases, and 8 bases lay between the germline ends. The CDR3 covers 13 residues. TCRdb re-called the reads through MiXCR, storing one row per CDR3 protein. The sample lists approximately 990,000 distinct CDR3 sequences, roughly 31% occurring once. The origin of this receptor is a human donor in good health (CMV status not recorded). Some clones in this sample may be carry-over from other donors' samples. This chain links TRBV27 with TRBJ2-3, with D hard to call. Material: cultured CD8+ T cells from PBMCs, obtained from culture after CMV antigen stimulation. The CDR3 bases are TGTGCCAGCAGTTTAATGATGGGAGATACGCAGTATTTT. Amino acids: CASSLMMGDTQYF.